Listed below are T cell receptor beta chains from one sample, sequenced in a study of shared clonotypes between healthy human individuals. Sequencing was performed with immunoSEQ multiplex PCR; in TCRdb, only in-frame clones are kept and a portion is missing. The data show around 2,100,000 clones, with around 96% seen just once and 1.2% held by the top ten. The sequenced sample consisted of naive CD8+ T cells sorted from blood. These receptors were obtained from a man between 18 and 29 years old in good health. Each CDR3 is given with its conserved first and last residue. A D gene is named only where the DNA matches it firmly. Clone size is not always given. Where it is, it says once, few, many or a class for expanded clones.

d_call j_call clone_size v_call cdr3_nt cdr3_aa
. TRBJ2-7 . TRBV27 TGTGCCAGCAGTCCCTCCCGGACAGACCCCTACGAGCAGTACTTC CASSPSRTDPYEQYF
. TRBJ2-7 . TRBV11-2 TGTGCCAGCAGCTATGGCGATACCTACGAGCAGTACTTC CASSYGDTYEQYF
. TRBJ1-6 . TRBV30 TGTGCCTGGAGTGGATTCATTTCGGATTCACCCCTCCACTTT CAWSGFISDSPLHF
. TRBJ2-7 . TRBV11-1 TGTGCCAGCAGCTTAGCAAGGTACCGGGACGAGCAGTACTTC CASSLARYRDEQYF
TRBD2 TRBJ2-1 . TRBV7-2 TGTGCCAGCAGCTTAGATTGGGATAGCGGGATCGGGGAGCAGTTCTTC CASSLDWDSGIGEQFF
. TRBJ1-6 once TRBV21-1 TGTGCCAGCAGTAAAGTAGGTGTGGGTTTCCCCCTCCACTTT CASSKVGVGFPLHF
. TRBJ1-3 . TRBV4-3 TGCGCCAGCAGCCAAGAATGGGGCTCTGGAAACACCATATATTTT CASSQEWGSGNTIYF
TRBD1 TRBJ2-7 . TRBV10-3 TGTGCCATCAGTCCGGGACAGGGTTACGAGCAGTACTTC CAISPGQGYEQYF
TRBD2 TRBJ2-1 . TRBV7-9 TGTGCCAGCAACCCGGCTAGCGGGGCATACAATGAGCAGTTCTTC CASNPASGAYNEQFF
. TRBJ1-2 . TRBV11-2 TGTGCCAGCAGCGGGGGCCCTCTGCATGGCTACACCTTC CASSGGPLHGYTF
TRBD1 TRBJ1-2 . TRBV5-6 TGTGCCAGCAGAGGACAGGGAACCCTATATGGCTACACCTTC CASRGQGTLYGYTF
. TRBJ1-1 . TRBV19 TGTGCCAGTAGTTTTTACCAGGGGACTGAAGCTTTCTTT CASSFYQGTEAFF
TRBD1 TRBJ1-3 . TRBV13 TGTGCCAGCAGCTTAGACCGGGACAGGGGCCCCTCGTTTTCTGGAAACACCATATATTTT CASSLDRDRGPSFSGNTIYF
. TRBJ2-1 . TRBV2 TGTGCCAGCAGCGCCAAAGCGGACTACTACAATGAGCAGTTCTTC CASSAKADYYNEQFF
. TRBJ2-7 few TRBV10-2 TGCGCCAGCAGTGAGTCCGGCTACGAGCAGTACTTC CASSESGYEQYF
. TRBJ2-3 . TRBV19 TGTGCCAGTAGTATAATTGGAGTCACAGATACGCAGTATTTT CASSIIGVTDTQYF
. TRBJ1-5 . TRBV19 TGTGCCAGTAGTATTTCGGACTATAGCAATCAGCCCCAGCATTTT CASSISDYSNQPQHF
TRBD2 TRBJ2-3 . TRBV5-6 TGTGCCAGCAGCACTGGGACTAGCAGTCGGATGGATACGCAGTATTTT CASSTGTSSRMDTQYF
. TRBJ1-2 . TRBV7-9 TGTGCCAGCAGCTTAAAGGAGTGGAATGGCTACACCTTC CASSLKEWNGYTF
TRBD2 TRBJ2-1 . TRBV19 TGTGCCAGTAGTACCATAGCGGGAGGGCCCGATGAGCAGTTCTTC CASSTIAGGPDEQFF
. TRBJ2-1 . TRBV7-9 TGTGCCAGCAGCTCCCCTGGAGGATTAGGTTACTACAATGAGCAGTTCTTC CASSSPGGLGYYNEQFF
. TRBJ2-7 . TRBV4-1 TGCGCCAGCAGCCAAGAAGGGTGGTCGGCGGGTATGGGCGAGCAGTACTTC CASSQEGWSAGMGEQYF
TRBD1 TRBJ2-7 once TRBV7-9 TGTGCCAGCAGCGCCCCTGGGACAGCGAACTCCTACGAGCAGTACTTC CASSAPGTANSYEQYF
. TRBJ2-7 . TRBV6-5 TGTGCCAGCAGTTACTCAGCGGCGCCCTTCTACGAGCAGTACTTC CASSYSAAPFYEQYF
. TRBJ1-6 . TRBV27 TGTGCCAGCAGTGGACGGGAGGGAAACAATTCACCCCTCCACTTT CASSGREGNNSPLHF
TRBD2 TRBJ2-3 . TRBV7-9 TGTGCCAACGGGGGAGGGTCCACAGATACGCAGTATTTT CANGGGSTDTQYF
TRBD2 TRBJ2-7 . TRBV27 TGTGCCAGCAGTATCCTAGCGGGAGTCAACGAGCAGTACTTC CASSILAGVNEQYF
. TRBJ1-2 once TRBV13 TGTGCCAGCTCCGCCGGGGGAGGGTGGGGCTACACCTTC CASSAGGGWGYTF
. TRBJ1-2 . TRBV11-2 TGTGCCAGCAGCTTAGTGGCAGGGACGGGCTACACCTTC CASSLVAGTGYTF
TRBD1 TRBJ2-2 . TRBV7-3 TGTGCCAGCAGCTCCTGGGACAGGGGGCACACCGGGGAGCTGTTTTTT CASSSWDRGHTGELFF
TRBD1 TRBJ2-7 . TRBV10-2 TGCGCCAGCACCCGGACAGGGAATGACTACGAGCAGTACTTC CASTRTGNDYEQYF
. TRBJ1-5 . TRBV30 TGTGCCTGGAGTGACCCCGGGCATAGCAATCAGCCCCAGCATTTT CAWSDPGHSNQPQHF
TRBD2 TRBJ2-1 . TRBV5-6 TGTGCCAGCAGCTTGGAGCTAGCGGGAGATAGTGAGCAGTTCTTC CASSLELAGDSEQFF
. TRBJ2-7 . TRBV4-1 TGCGCCAGCAGCCAAGGAGAGGGGCACGAGCAGTACTTC CASSQGEGHEQYF
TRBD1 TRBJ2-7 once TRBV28 TGTGCCAGCAGTCCGACAGGGAAGGTCTACGAGCAGTACTTC CASSPTGKVYEQYF
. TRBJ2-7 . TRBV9 TGTGCCAGCAGCGTCGGGCAGGGAGCCTACGAGCAGTACTTC CASSVGQGAYEQYF
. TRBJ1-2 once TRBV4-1 TGCGCCAGCAGCCAAGACAGGGTGATCAACTATGGCTACACCTTC CASSQDRVINYGYTF
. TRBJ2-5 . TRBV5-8 TGTGCCAGCAGTCAAGACAGCCAAGAGACCCAGTACTTC CASSQDSQETQYF
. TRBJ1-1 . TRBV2 TGTGCCAGCAGTACCCTAACTGAAGCTTTCTTT CASSTLTEAFF
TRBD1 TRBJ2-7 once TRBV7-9 TGTGCCAGCACCCACCCCGGGACAGGGTGGTACGAGCAGTACTTC CASTHPGTGWYEQYF
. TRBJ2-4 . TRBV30 TGTGCCTGGAGTACTCGTGGCGGGATTGGCATTCAGTACTTC CAWSTRGGIGIQYF
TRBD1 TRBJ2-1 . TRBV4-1 TGCGCCAGCAGCCAAGAAGGGACAGGTCTCAACAATGAGCAGTTCTTC CASSQEGTGLNNEQFF
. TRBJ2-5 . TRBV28 TGTGCCAGCAGTTTTATCCCCGCCGGCCAAGAGACCCAGTACTTC CASSFIPAGQETQYF
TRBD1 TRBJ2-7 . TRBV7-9 TGTGCCAGCAGTTCCGGGACAGCGTTGCCCTACGAGCAGTACTTC CASSSGTALPYEQYF
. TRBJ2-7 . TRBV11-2 TGTGCCAGCAGTATAAGTCCTTACAGCGAGGGGTCCTACGAGCAGTACTTC CASSISPYSEGSYEQYF
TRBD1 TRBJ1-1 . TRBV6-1 TGTGCCAGCAGTGAACGCCCGCTCGACAGGGTTTACGAAGCTTTCTTT CASSERPLDRVYEAFF
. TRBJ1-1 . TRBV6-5 TGTGCCAGCAGTTACGGGGGGGCAAACACTGAAGCTTTCTTT CASSYGGANTEAFF
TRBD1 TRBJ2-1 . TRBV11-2 TGTGCCAGCAGCTTCCGGGACAGGGCCTACAATGAGCAGTTCTTC CASSFRDRAYNEQFF
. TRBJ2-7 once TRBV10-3 TGTGCCATCAGTGAGTCGCCCGACAGGTCATACGAGCAGTACTTC CAISESPDRSYEQYF
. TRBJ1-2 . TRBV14 TGTGCCAGCAGCCGGGGCAGTTACTATGGCTACACCTTC CASSRGSYYGYTF